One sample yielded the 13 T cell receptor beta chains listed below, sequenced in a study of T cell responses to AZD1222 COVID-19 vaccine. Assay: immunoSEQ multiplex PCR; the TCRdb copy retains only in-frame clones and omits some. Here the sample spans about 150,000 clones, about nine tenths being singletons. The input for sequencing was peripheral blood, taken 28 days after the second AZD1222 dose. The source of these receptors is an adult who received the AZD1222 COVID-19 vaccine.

CDR3 sequence reads: CASSFGQGNTGELFF. The CDR3 DNA is TGCGCCAGCAGCTTTGGACAGGGGAACACCGGGGAGCTGTTTTTT. The chain couples TRBV5-1 to TRBJ2-2; 8 nucleotides agree with TRBD1. The germline V gene encodes CDR1 SGHRS and CDR2 YFSETQ. Losses at the gene ends were 2 bases for V and 1 base for J; bases not matched to a gene: 1. This CDR3 has 15 residues.

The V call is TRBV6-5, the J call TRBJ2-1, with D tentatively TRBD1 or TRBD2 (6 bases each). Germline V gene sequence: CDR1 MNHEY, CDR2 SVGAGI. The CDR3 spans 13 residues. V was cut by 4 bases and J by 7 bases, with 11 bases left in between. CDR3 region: CASSSGATNEQFF. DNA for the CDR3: TGTGCCAGCAGTTCGGGGGCCACTAATGAGCAGTTCTTC.

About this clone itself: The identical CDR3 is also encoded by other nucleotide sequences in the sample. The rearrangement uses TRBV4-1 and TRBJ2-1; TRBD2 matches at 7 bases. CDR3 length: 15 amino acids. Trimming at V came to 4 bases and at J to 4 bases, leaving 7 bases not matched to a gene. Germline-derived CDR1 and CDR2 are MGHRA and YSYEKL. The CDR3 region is CASSLLAVSYNEQFF. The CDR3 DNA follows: TGCGCCAGCAGCCTGCTAGCGGTATCATACAATGAGCAGTTCTTC.

CDR3 nucleotide sequence: TGTGCCAGCAGCGTAGGGGCCGGCACTGAAGCTTTCTTT. Translating gives CASSVGAGTEAFF. V gene TRBV11-2 combines with J gene TRBJ1-1, with D possibly being TRBD1 (5 bases). Trimming took 5 bases from V and 4 from J, leaving 11 bases between them. The CDR3 is 13 residues long. The germline V gene encodes CDR1 SGHAT and CDR2 FQNNGV.

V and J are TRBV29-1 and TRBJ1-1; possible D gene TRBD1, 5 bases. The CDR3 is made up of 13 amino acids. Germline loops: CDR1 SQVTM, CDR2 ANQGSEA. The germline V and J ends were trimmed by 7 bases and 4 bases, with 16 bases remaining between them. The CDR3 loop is CSGRGRRLTEAFF. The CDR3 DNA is TGCAGCGGTAGGGGACGGAGGCTCACTGAAGCTTTCTTT.

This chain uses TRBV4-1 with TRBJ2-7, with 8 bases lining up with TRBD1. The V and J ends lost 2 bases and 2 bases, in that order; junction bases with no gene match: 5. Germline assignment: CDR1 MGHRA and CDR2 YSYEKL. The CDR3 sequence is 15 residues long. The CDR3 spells CASSQTGQAAYEQYF. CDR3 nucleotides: TGCGCCAGCAGCCAAACGGGACAGGCCGCCTACGAGCAGTACTTC.

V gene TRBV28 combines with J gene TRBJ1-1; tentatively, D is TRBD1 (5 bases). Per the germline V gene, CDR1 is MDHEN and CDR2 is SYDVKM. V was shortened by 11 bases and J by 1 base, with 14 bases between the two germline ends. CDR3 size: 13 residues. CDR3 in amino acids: CAHWGVGNTEAFF. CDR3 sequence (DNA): TGTGCCCACTGGGGGGTGGGGAACACTGAAGCTTTCTTT.

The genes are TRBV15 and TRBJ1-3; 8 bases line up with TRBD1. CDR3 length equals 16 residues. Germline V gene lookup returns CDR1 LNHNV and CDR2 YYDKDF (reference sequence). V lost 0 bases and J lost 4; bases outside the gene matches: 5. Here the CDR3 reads CATSRDSGTGGNTIYF. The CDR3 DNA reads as TGTGCCACCAGCAGAGATTCGGGGACAGGCGGAAACACCATATATTTT.

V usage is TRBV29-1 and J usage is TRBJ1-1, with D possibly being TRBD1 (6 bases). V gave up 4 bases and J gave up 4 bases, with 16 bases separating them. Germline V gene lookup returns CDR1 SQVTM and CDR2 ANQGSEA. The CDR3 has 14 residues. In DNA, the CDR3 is TGCAGCGTTGCTACAGGGTCTTATGGCACTGAAGCTTTCTTT. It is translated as CSVATGSYGTEAFF. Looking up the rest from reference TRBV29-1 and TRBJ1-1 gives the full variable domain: SAVISQKPSRDICQRGTSLTIQCQVDSQVTMMFWYRQQPGQSLTLIATANQGSEATYESGFVIDKFPISRPNLTFSTLTVSNMSPEDSSIYLCSVATGSYGTEAFFGQGTRLTVV.

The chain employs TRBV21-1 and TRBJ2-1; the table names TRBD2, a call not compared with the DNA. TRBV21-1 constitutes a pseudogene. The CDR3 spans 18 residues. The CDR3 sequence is CASSTGTSGRWGGNEQFF. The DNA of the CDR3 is TGTGCCAGCAGCACAGGAACTAGCGGGAGGTGGGGCGGGAATGAGCAGTTCTTC.

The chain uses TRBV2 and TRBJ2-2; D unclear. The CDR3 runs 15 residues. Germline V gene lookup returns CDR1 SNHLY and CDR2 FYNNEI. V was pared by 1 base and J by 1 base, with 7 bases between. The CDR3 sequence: CASSEGHLNTGELFF. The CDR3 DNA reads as TGTGCCAGCAGTGAAGGGCACCTGAACACCGGGGAGCTGTTTTTT. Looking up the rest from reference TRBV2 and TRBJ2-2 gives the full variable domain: EPEVTQTPSHQVTQMGQEVILRCVPISNHLYFYWYRQILGQKVEFLVSFYNNEISEKSEIFDDQFSVERPDGSNFTLKIRSTKLEDSAMYFCASSEGHLNTGELFFGEGSRLTVL.

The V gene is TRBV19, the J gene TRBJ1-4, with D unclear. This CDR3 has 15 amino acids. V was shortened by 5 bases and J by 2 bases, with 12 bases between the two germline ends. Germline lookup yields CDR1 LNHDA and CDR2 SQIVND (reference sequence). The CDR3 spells CASSPRRVTNEKLFF. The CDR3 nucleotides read TGTGCCAGTAGTCCACGGAGGGTCACTAATGAAAAACTGTTTTTT.

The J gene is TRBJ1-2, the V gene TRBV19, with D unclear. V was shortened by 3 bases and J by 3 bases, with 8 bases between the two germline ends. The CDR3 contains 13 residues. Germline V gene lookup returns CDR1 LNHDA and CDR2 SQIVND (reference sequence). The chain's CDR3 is CASSISLYYGYTF. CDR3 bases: TGTGCCAGTAGTATTTCGCTTTACTATGGCTACACCTTC.